What follows are 27 T cell receptor beta chains derived from one specimen sequenced in a study of cytomegalovirus exposure and HLA in healthy donors. PCR primers comprised 60 Vbeta and 13 Jbeta primers. The assay was immunoSEQ multiplex PCR, and TCRdb's table has in-frame clones only and misses some. The top ten clones hold around 10% of a sample with some 98,000 clones, 70% to 85% of them seen once. Specimen: PBMCs. These receptors all come from a human donor in good health.

This clone appeared once. V and J are TRBV4-3 and TRBJ2-7, with 9 bases that match TRBD2. The CDR3 covers 14 residues. The germline V gene encodes CDR1 LGHNA and CDR2 YSLEER. Trimming at V came to 3 bases and at J to 3 bases, leaving 3 bases not matched to a gene. Here the CDR3 reads CASSQSLAGYEQYF. CDR3 coding DNA: TGCGCCAGCAGCCAGTCACTAGCGGGCTACGAGCAGTACTTC.

This clone was seen a few times. CDR3: CASSSHRSPDTQYF. The CDR3 nucleotides read TGTGCCAGCAGTTCCCACAGGAGTCCAGATACGCAGTATTTT. This chain connects TRBV27 to TRBJ2-3; D perhaps matches TRBD1 (5 bases). Trimming took 4 bases from V and 4 from J, leaving 12 bases between them. CDR1 MNHEY and CDR2 SMNVEV come from the germline V gene (reference sequence). This CDR3 contains 14 residues.

The chain has TRBV28 and TRBJ2-7; 11 bases agree with TRBD2. V was pared by 5 bases and J by 3 bases, with 9 bases of the junction left unmatched. The germline V gene encodes CDR1 MDHEN and CDR2 SYDVKM. The CDR3 extends over 16 amino acids. This CDR3 is CASSLPGGTSGYEQYF. CDR3 bases: TGTGCCAGCAGTCTCCCCGGGGGGACTAGCGGCTACGAGCAGTACTTC.

This CDR3 is CASSRDYRGNEQFF. The CDR3 DNA is TGCGCCAGCAGCCGGGACTACCGGGGCAATGAGCAGTTCTTC. The chain is built from TRBV5-1 and TRBJ2-1; the match to TRBD2 covers 7 bases. This CDR3 has 14 residues. Looked up from germline, CDR1 is SGHRS and CDR2 is YFSETQ. The V gene end was trimmed by 4 bases and the J gene end by 6 bases; junction bases not matched to a gene: 7. The complete variable domain, with remaining parts taken from reference TRBV5-1 and TRBJ2-1, reads KAGVTQTPRYLIKTRGQQVTLSCSPISGHRSVSWYQQTPGQGLQFLFEYFSETQRNKGNFPGRFSGRQFSNSRSEMNVSTLELGDSALYLCASSRDYRGNEQFFGPGTRLTVL.

CDR3 sequence (DNA): TGCGCCAGCAGCTTGGATTCGGGAGCCTACAATGAGCAGTTCTTC. As protein: CASSLDSGAYNEQFF. This rearrangement joins TRBV5-1 to TRBJ2-1; the D gene is possibly TRBD2 (6 bases). Germline V gene sequence: CDR1 SGHRS, CDR2 YFSETQ. This CDR3 spans 15 amino acids. Between the trimmed V and J ends, which lost 0 bases and 2 bases, there was a span of 9 bases.

The chain uses TRBV19 and TRBJ1-5, with TRBD1 matching over 9 bases. This CDR3 is built from 16 residues. Trimming at V came to 2 bases and at J to 3 bases, leaving 5 bases not matched to a gene. CDR1 LNHDA and CDR2 SQIVND come from the germline V gene (reference sequence). Here the CDR3 reads CASSILGTGSNQPQHF. As DNA, the CDR3 is TGTGCCAGTAGTATATTGGGGACAGGGTCCAATCAGCCCCAGCATTTT.

The chain couples TRBV19 to TRBJ2-6, with TRBD1 matching over 7 bases. Germline-derived CDR1 and CDR2 are LNHDA and SQIVND (reference sequence). This CDR3 region has 16 residues. Trimming at V came to 10 bases and at J to 2 bases, leaving 11 bases not matched to a gene. For the CDR3, the DNA is TGTGCCACTGCACGGACAGGTAGCCCTGGGGCCAACGTCCTGACTTTC. It specifies CATARTGSPGANVLTF.

As concerns this clone: The same CDR3 also results from other DNA sequences found in this sample. The chain employs TRBV29-1 and TRBJ1-2; D not certain. V lost 4 bases and J lost 6, with 6 bases in between. This CDR3 has 10 residues. CDR1 SQVTM and CDR2 ANQGSEA come from the germline V gene. CDR3 bases: TGCAGCGTTGCCGGAGATGGCTACACCTTC. It codes for CSVAGDGYTF. The variable domain in full, completed from reference TRBV29-1 and TRBJ1-2, reads SAVISQKPSRDICQRGTSLTIQCQVDSQVTMMFWYRQQPGQSLTLIATANQGSEATYESGFVIDKFPISRPNLTFSTLTVSNMSPEDSSIYLCSVAGDGYTFGSGTRLTVV.

The CDR3, as DNA: TGTGCCAGCAGCTCGGCAGCGGGAAGGAGCAATGAGCAGTTCTTC. It is translated as CASSSAAGRSNEQFF. The J gene is TRBJ2-1, the V gene TRBV7-8; 7 nucleotides match TRBD2. The CDR3 extends over 15 amino acids. Per the germline V gene, CDR1 is SGHVS and CDR2 is FQNEAQ. The V segment lost 4 bases and the J segment 6 bases; nucleotides outside the gene matches: 9.

CDR3 in amino acids: CASSRSGYEQYF. The CDR3 DNA reads TGTGCCAGCTCCAGGTCGGGGTACGAGCAGTACTTC. The genes are TRBV18 and TRBJ2-7, with TRBD2 as a possible D gene (5 bases). Trimming took off 6 bases at V and 4 bases at J, with 10 bases between the two ends. Germline CDR1 KGHSH, CDR2 LQKENI. The CDR3 length is 12 residues.

The J gene is TRBJ2-2, the V gene TRBV19, with 7 bases fitting TRBD2. CDR1 and CDR2 (germline): LNHDA, SQIVND (reference sequence). J was trimmed by 2 bases and V by 7 bases; bases with no gene match: 10. CDR3 length: 16 amino acids. CDR3 DNA sequence: TGTGCCAGTACCAGTCGGGCGGGGGTTAACACCGGGGAGCTGTTTTTT. This sequence encodes CASTSRAGVNTGELFF.

The V and J genes are TRBV27 and TRBJ1-1; 9 positions match TRBD1. The J segment lost 5 bases and the V segment lost 6 bases, leaving 13 bases of the junction unmatched. This CDR3 comprises 16 residues. CDR1 and CDR2 from the germline V gene are MNHEY and SMNVEV (reference sequence). The CDR3 is CASRNHRTGAGTEAFF. CDR3 in DNA: TGTGCCAGCAGAAACCACAGGACAGGGGCGGGGACTGAAGCTTTCTTT.

This chain connects TRBV27 to TRBJ2-4; 8 nucleotides line up with TRBD2. Per germline, CDR1 MNHEY and CDR2 SMNVEV (reference sequence). The V and J ends lost 5 bases and 1 base, in that order; junction bases with no gene match: 7. CDR3 length: 16 residues. CDR3: CASSRLSGTAKNIQYF. CDR3 bases: TGTGCCAGCAGTCGACTTAGCGGGACTGCCAAAAACATTCAGTACTTC.

This rearrangement joins TRBV29-1 to TRBJ2-7; 8 nucleotides agree with TRBD2. Unmatched junction bases numbered 4, after V lost 6 bases and J lost 6 bases. This CDR3 region has 11 residues. Germline lookup yields CDR1 SQVTM and CDR2 ANQGSEA. This CDR3 is CSVRGAGEQYF. CDR3 coding DNA: TGCAGCGTGCGGGGGGCCGGCGAGCAGTACTTC.

The J gene is TRBJ2-5, the V gene TRBV5-3, with TRBD2 matching over 12 bases. TRBV5-3 is marked as an open reading frame, function uncertain. The length of the CDR3 is 16 residues. J gave up 3 bases and V 6 bases, and 9 bases lay outside the gene matches. CDR3: CARKRGGLAGKETQYF. The CDR3 nucleotides read TGTGCCAGAAAAAGGGGCGGACTAGCGGGAAAAGAGACCCAGTACTTC.

J is TRBJ2-2 and V is TRBV7-9; TRBD2 matches 7 bases. Trimming at V came to 1 base and at J to 0 bases, leaving 2 bases not matched to a gene. This CDR3 is 16 amino acids long. Germline CDR1 reads SEHNR; CDR2 reads FQNEAQ (reference sequence). CDR3 region: CASSLELAANTGELFF. CDR3 coding DNA: TGTGCCAGCAGCTTAGAGCTAGCGGCGAACACCGGGGAGCTGTTTTTT.

The chain combines TRBV5-1 with TRBJ1-4; tentative D call: TRBD1 (5 bases). CDR3 length equals 16 residues. Germline V gives CDR1 SGHRS, CDR2 YFSETQ. Trimming took 0 bases from V and 1 from J, leaving 10 bases between them. CDR3 in amino acids: CASSLVVQGTNEKLFF. The CDR3 region has the DNA TGCGCCAGCAGCTTGGTGGTGCAGGGAACTAATGAAAAACTGTTTTTT.

The J gene is TRBJ1-3, the V gene TRBV7-9; D gene ambiguous. Germline V lookup: CDR1 SEHNR, CDR2 FQNEAQ (reference sequence). This CDR3 is built from 15 residues. Trimming left V 3 bases short and J 1 base short, with 10 bases between. DNA for the CDR3: TGTGCCAGCAGCTTTGACTCAACTTCTGGAAACACCATATATTTT. It encodes CASSFDSTSGNTIYF.

The CDR3 nucleotides are TGTGCCAGCAGCGAGGTGGCGGGGGGGGGCACAGATACGCAGTATTTT. It specifies CASSEVAGGGTDTQYF. The J gene is TRBJ2-3, the V gene TRBV5-5; TRBD2 aligns across 9 bases. CDR1 and CDR2 (germline): SGHKS, YYEKEE (reference sequence). The CDR3 sequence is 16 residues long. V dropped 4 bases and J dropped 1; count of bases not matched to a gene: 7. The complete variable domain, with remaining parts taken from reference TRBV5-5 and TRBJ2-3, reads DAGVTQSPTHLIKTRGQQVTLRCSPISGHKSVSWYQQVLGQGPQFIFQYYEKEERGRGNFPDRFSARQFPNYSSELNVNALLLGDSALYLCASSEVAGGGTDTQYFGPGTRLTVL.

This chain connects TRBV11-1 to TRBJ2-7, with 9 bases lining up with TRBD1. With V trimmed by 6 bases and J by 5 bases, 5 bases remained unmatched. This CDR3 has 13 residues. The germline V gene has CDR1 SGHAT and CDR2 FQDESV (reference sequence). CDR3 protein: CASRRQGGNEQYF. Here the CDR3 DNA reads TGTGCCAGCAGGCGACAGGGGGGGAACGAGCAGTACTTC.

This chain connects TRBV18 to TRBJ1-1; D remains ambiguous. Germline CDR1 is KGHSH and CDR2 is LQKENI. The V and J ends lost 3 bases and 6 bases respectively, with 11 bases between them. The CDR3 is 13 amino acids. The CDR3 sequence: CASSPLEVSEAFF. As DNA, the CDR3 is TGTGCCAGCTCACCCCTAGAGGTTTCTGAAGCTTTCTTT. Filled out from reference TRBV18 and TRBJ1-1, the complete variable domain reads NAGVMQNPRHLVRRRGQEARLRCSPMKGHSHVYWYRQLPEEGLKFMVYLQKENIIDESGMPKERFSAEFPKEGPSILRIQQVVRGDSAAYFCASSPLEVSEAFFGQGTRLTVV.

The V call is TRBV14, the J call TRBJ2-3; 11 nucleotides match TRBD2. The V and J ends lost 1 base and 2 bases, in that order; junction bases with no gene match: 11. Germline V gives CDR1 SGHDN, CDR2 FVKESK. The CDR3 has 19 residues. CDR3 protein: CASSQGFASGRRITDTQYF. Written as DNA, the CDR3 is TGTGCCAGCAGCCAAGGATTCGCTAGCGGGAGGAGGATCACAGATACGCAGTATTTT.

The rearrangement joins TRBV29-1 to TRBJ2-5, with D tentatively TRBD1 (5 bases). V lost 5 bases to trimming and J lost 7 bases, with 20 bases between them. This CDR3 spans 14 amino acids. CDR1 is SQVTM, CDR2 ANQGSEA, per germline. The DNA of the CDR3 is TGCAGCGTTACCACCCAGGGTCGAGGATGGACCCAGTACTTC. It translates to CSVTTQGRGWTQYF.

The J gene is TRBJ2-3, the V gene TRBV25-1; 11 bases map to TRBD2. CDR3 length: 12 residues. The J segment lost 11 bases and the V segment lost 6 bases, leaving 4 bases of the junction unmatched. The germline CDR1 and CDR2 sequences are MGHDK and SYGVNS. CDR3 in amino acids: CASSGLAGMQYF. The DNA for the CDR3 is TGTGCCAGCAGCGGACTAGCGGGCATGCAGTATTTT.

The gene calls are TRBV7-2 and TRBJ1-1; weak D call: TRBD1 (6 bases). This CDR3 is built from 16 residues. The V end lost 4 bases, the J end lost 4 bases, and 19 bases lay between the germline ends. Germline lookup yields CDR1 SGHTA and CDR2 FQGNSA. The CDR3 spells CASSSAGTNRVTEAFF. In DNA form, the CDR3 reads TGTGCCAGCAGCTCGGCCGGGACAAATAGGGTCACTGAAGCTTTCTTT.

The chain has TRBV28 and TRBJ1-1, with TRBD1 matching over 10 bases. V gave up 5 bases and J gave up 3 bases; unmatched junction bases: 6. Germline CDR1 MDHEN, CDR2 SYDVKM. This CDR3 comprises 15 residues. CDR3 coding DNA: TGTGCCAGCAGTCCGACAGGGGGCTCGGACACTGAAGCTTTCTTT. It yields the protein CASSPTGGSDTEAFF.

A few counts support this clone. CDR3 in DNA: TGTGCCAGCAGTGAGGAGGGCAGAGGAAACACCATATATTTT. This translates into CASSEEGRGNTIYF. The chain carries TRBV2 and TRBJ1-3; no clear D. Germline CDR1 is SNHLY and CDR2 is FYNNEI. CDR3 length: 14 residues. Trimming pared 3 bases from V and 4 bases from J, leaving 10 bases between.